Presented here are 21 T cell receptor beta chains from one specimen sequenced in a study of blood T cell repertoires in COVID-19. The assay was immunoSEQ multiplex PCR, and TCRdb's table has in-frame clones only and misses some. Of under 200,000 clones listed, about 80% are singletons. The sequencing input was peripheral blood. Source of these receptors: a human donor in a cohort sampled during active COVID-19.

V usage is TRBV18 and J usage is TRBJ1-1; 10 bases are shared with TRBD1. The length of the CDR3 is 14 residues. Germline V gene sequence: CDR1 KGHSH, CDR2 LQKENI. The V and J ends lost 6 bases and 2 bases, in that order; junction bases with no gene match: 3. CDR3 amino acids: CASSRDRGNTEAFF. The CDR3 nucleotides are TGTGCCAGCTCCCGGGACAGGGGTAACACTGAAGCTTTCTTT.

This rearrangement joins TRBV13 to TRBJ2-7; D perhaps matches TRBD2 (5 bases). Germline values: CDR1 PRHDT, CDR2 FYEKMQ (reference sequence). The ends were cut back, 5 bases at V and 3 bases at J, with 17 bases in the middle. The CDR3 has 15 residues. CDR3 in amino acids: CASSPKRGGGYEQYF. In DNA, the CDR3 is TGTGCCAGCAGCCCAAAACGGGGTGGAGGCTACGAGCAGTACTTC.

The rearrangement links TRBV2 to TRBJ1-4; D unresolved. The V gene's germline CDR1 is SNHLY and CDR2 FYNNEI. CDR3 length: 17 amino acids. Trimming shortened V by 2 bases and J by 0 bases, and 13 bases separated the two germline ends. CDR3 in amino acids: CASSEFPGVATNEKLFF. The CDR3 nucleotides read TGTGCCAGCAGTGAATTCCCCGGAGTTGCAACTAATGAAAAACTGTTTTTT.

In DNA, the CDR3 is TGTGCCAGCAGTCCTACAGAGCCTCATGGCTACACCTTC. It yields the protein CASSPTEPHGYTF. The gene calls are TRBV27 and TRBJ1-2; D not certain. The CDR3 is 13 residues long. V was trimmed by 5 bases and J by 6 bases, leaving 13 bases between them. Per germline, CDR1 MNHEY and CDR2 SMNVEV (reference sequence).

Note on this clone: An end of the junction differs from the germline gene, which may be a read error. J is TRBJ2-1 and V is TRBV29-1, with 15 positions matching TRBD2. This CDR3 is built from 18 residues. In germline, CDR1 is SQVTM, CDR2 ANQGSEA. CDR3 region: CSVEGLAGGASSYNEQFF. CDR3 coding DNA: TGCAGCGTCGAAGGACTAGCGGGGGGGGCAAGCTCCTACAATGAGCAGTTCTTC.

The chain carries TRBV4-2 and TRBJ1-5, with D tentatively TRBD1 (6 bases). The CDR3 extends over 15 amino acids. Per the germline V gene, CDR1 is LGHNA and CDR2 is YNFKEQ. Trimming took 1 base from V and 2 from J, leaving 9 bases between them. For the CDR3, the DNA is TGTGCCAGCAGCCAAGGCCGACAGGGCAATCAGCCCCAGCATTTT. It yields the protein CASSQGRQGNQPQHF.

The J gene is TRBJ1-3, the V gene TRBV9; the D gene is possibly TRBD1 (5 bases). The CDR3 loop spans 16 amino acids. The germline CDR1 and CDR2 sequences are SGDLS and YYNGEE. The germline V and J ends were trimmed by 3 bases and 2 bases, with 15 bases remaining between them. CDR3 region: CASSAPGEEAGNTIYF. In nucleotides, the CDR3 is TGTGCCAGCAGCGCCCCGGGGGAGGAAGCTGGAAACACCATATATTTT. Combining the CDR3 with reference TRBV9 and TRBJ1-3 gives the whole variable domain DSGVTQTPKHLITATGQRVTLRCSPRSGDLSVYWYQQSLDQGLQFLIQYYNGEERAKGNILERFSAQQFPDLHSELNLSSLELGDSALYFCASSAPGEEAGNTIYFGEGSWLTVV.

The V and J genes are TRBV4-2 and TRBJ2-7; TRBD2 might be the D (5 bases). V was shortened by 4 bases and J by 4 bases, with 17 bases between the two germline ends. Looked up from germline, CDR1 is LGHNA and CDR2 is YNFKEQ. This CDR3 is 15 amino acids long. CDR3 nucleotides: TGTGCCAGCAGCCCCCGGGGAGAAGCCCAATACGAGCAGTACTTC. Protein sequence: CASSPRGEAQYEQYF.

This chain connects TRBV15 to TRBJ2-5; 14 nucleotides match TRBD2. The germline V gene encodes CDR1 LNHNV and CDR2 YYDKDF (reference sequence). Germline trimming cut 4 bases from V and 0 bases from J; bases unmatched to any gene: 7. This CDR3 is built from 18 residues. The CDR3, as DNA: TGTGCCACCAGCACGACTAGCGGGGGGGCCCAGTACCAAGAGACCCAGTACTTC. Translating it yields CATSTTSGGAQYQETQYF.

Notes on this clone: The sample has other DNA sequences that encode this CDR3 too. The chain has TRBV5-6 and TRBJ2-7; tentatively, D is TRBD1 (7 bases). Germline V gives CDR1 SGHDT, CDR2 YYEEEE. Trimming removed 1 base at V and 2 bases at J, with 13 bases between. The CDR3 is 15 amino acids. CDR3 amino acids: CASSLRAGGPYEQYF. DNA of the CDR3: TGTGCCAGCAGCTTGCGGGCAGGGGGGCCCTACGAGCAGTACTTC.

The genes are TRBV28 and TRBJ2-3; D may be TRBD1 (5 bases). Trimming removed 6 bases at V and 0 bases at J, with 7 bases between. The V gene's germline CDR1 is MDHEN and CDR2 SYDVKM. This CDR3 has 13 residues. CDR3 protein: CASRDTSTDTQYF. CDR3 bases: TGTGCCAGCAGGGACACTAGCACAGATACGCAGTATTTT.

CDR3 in amino acids: CASSPSTGNYGYTF. The CDR3 DNA follows: TGTGCCAGCAGCCCGTCCACAGGCAACTATGGCTACACCTTC. The J gene is TRBJ1-2, the V gene TRBV7-2; possibly TRBD1 for D (5 bases). Trimming left V 5 bases short and J 2 bases short, with 12 bases between. The CDR3 contains 14 residues. CDR1 and CDR2 from the germline V gene are SGHTA and FQGNSA.

There are a few counts of this clone. The V call is TRBV5-4, the J call TRBJ2-7, with D maybe TRBD2 (6 bases). Germline assignment: CDR1 SGHNT and CDR2 YYREEE (reference sequence). This CDR3 region has 15 residues. Trimming stripped 1 base from V and 0 bases from J, with 11 bases between. The CDR3 is CASSLKGGSSYEQYF. The CDR3 region has the DNA TGTGCCAGCAGCTTGAAGGGAGGTAGCTCCTACGAGCAGTACTTC. The whole variable domain, remainder taken from reference TRBV5-4 and TRBJ2-7, is ETGVTQSPTHLIKTRGQQVTLRCSSQSGHNTVSWYQQALGQGPQFIFQYYREEENGRGNFPPRFSGLQFPNYSSELNVNALELDDSALYLCASSLKGGSSYEQYFGPGTRLTVT.

This chain joins TRBV6-2 or TRBV6-3 and TRBJ2-7; TRBD1 is a possible D gene (6 bases). Germline V gene sequence: CDR1 MNHEY, CDR2 SVGEGT. V lost 6 bases to trimming and J lost 7 bases, with 19 bases between them. The CDR3 runs 14 residues. CDR3 sequence reads: CASSWDATRGEQYF. In DNA form, the CDR3 reads TGTGCCAGCAGCTGGGACGCTACTAGGGGGGAGCAGTACTTC.

V and J are TRBV24-1 and TRBJ2-7; D is perhaps TRBD1 (5 bases). Per the germline V gene, CDR1 is KGHDR and CDR2 is SFDVKD. The V end was cut by 4 bases, the J end by 5 bases, with 8 bases between. The CDR3 runs 12 residues. The CDR3 loop is CATSDSRDEQYF. CDR3 coding DNA: TGTGCCACCAGTGACTCCAGGGACGAGCAGTACTTC.

J is TRBJ2-7 and V is TRBV7-2; possibly TRBD2 for D (5 bases). The length of the CDR3 is 15 residues. Germline-derived CDR1 and CDR2 are SGHTA and FQGNSA. V shed 5 bases and J shed 3 bases, with 17 bases lying between them. The CDR3 DNA follows: TGTGCCAGCAGCCCCCCAGGACGGGATAACTACGAGCAGTACTTC. It specifies CASSPPGRDNYEQYF.

The CDR3 coding sequence is TGTGCCAGCAGCCAAAGACAGGGCTGGGGCAATGAGCAGTTCTTC. This translates into CASSQRQGWGNEQFF. V and J are TRBV3-1 (or the pseudogene TRBV3-2) and TRBJ2-1; 7 positions agree with TRBD1. Trimming cost V 2 bases and J 6 bases; bases outside gene matches: 7. This CDR3 spans 15 amino acids. Looked up from germline, CDR1 is LGHDT and CDR2 is YNNKEL (reference sequence).

The J gene is TRBJ2-2, the V gene TRBV28, with TRBD1 identical over 9 bases. After removal of 5 bases from V and 5 bases from J, the junction contained 6 bases not matched to a gene. The CDR3 consists of 15 residues. Germline V gives CDR1 MDHEN, CDR2 SYDVKM. The CDR3 DNA reads as TGTGCCAGCAGTAGCGGACAGGGGCGAACCGGGGAGCTGTTTTTT. This encodes CASSSGQGRTGELFF.

The V and J genes are TRBV9 and TRBJ2-1; a possible D gene is TRBD2 (7 bases). The CDR3 has 15 residues. V lost 1 base, J lost 7 bases, and 15 bases lay in between. Per germline, CDR1 SGDLS and CDR2 YYNGEE. The CDR3 DNA sequence: TGTGCCAGCAGCGTATACCCGGGGGGCATGAATGAGCAGTTCTTC. Its translation: CASSVYPGGMNEQFF.

The chain employs TRBV7-9 and TRBJ2-1, with D possibly matching TRBD1 (6 bases). Trimming stripped 5 bases from V and 5 bases from J, with 16 bases between. Germline V CDR1 and CDR2: SEHNR, FQNEAQ (reference sequence). The CDR3 has 15 residues. The CDR3 protein is CASSPQGAKNNEQFF. The DNA of the CDR3 is TGTGCCAGCAGCCCACAGGGAGCGAAAAACAATGAGCAGTTCTTC.

The chain carries TRBV9 and TRBJ1-4; D not resolved. The V end lost 3 bases, the J end lost 5 bases, and 5 bases lay between the germline ends. Germline V gene sequence: CDR1 SGDLS, CDR2 YYNGEE. The CDR3 spans 12 residues. The CDR3 region is CASSARNEKLFF. In DNA, the CDR3 is TGTGCCAGCAGCGCCAGAAATGAAAAACTGTTTTTT.